This is a list of T cell receptor beta chains from one sample in a study of CD8 T cells in Susac syndrome. TCRdb independently ran MiXCR on the immunoSEQ multiplex PCR reads; one entry per CDR3 protein. The sample carries roughly 200,000 distinct CDR3 sequences, 95% recorded once. Sequencing was carried out using CD4+ T cells from PBMCs. All receptors come from a human donor with multiple sclerosis. CDR3s include the opening cysteine and the closing phenylalanine or tryptophan.

v_call: TRBV19; j_call: TRBJ2-3; cdr3_length: 16; cdr3_aa: CASSPGGGGAADTQYF
v_call: TRBV5-6; j_call: TRBJ2-7; cdr3_length: 14; cdr3_aa: CASSSGTGLYEQYF
v_call: TRBV12-3/TRBV12-4; j_call: TRBJ1-6; cdr3_length: 14; cdr3_aa: CASSFDPENSPLHF
v_call: TRBV20-1; j_call: TRBJ2-3; cdr3_length: 14; cdr3_aa: CSASEGGPPDTQYF
v_call: TRBV7-2; j_call: TRBJ2-7; cdr3_length: 14; cdr3_aa: CASSARDRTYEQYF
v_call: TRBV11-2; j_call: TRBJ2-5; cdr3_length: 17; cdr3_aa: CASSVGSGTRGQETQYF
v_call: TRBV7-8; j_call: TRBJ2-3; cdr3_length: 12; cdr3_aa: CASSLFSDTQYF
v_call: TRBV12-3/TRBV12-4; j_call: TRBJ1-2; cdr3_length: 15; cdr3_aa: CASSRGTGGSYGYTF
v_call: TRBV30; j_call: TRBJ1-1; cdr3_length: 15; cdr3_aa: CAWSVRLSRGTEAFF
v_call: TRBV12-3/TRBV12-4; j_call: TRBJ2-5; cdr3_length: 13; cdr3_aa: CASRRPPGETQYF
v_call: TRBV12-3/TRBV12-4; j_call: TRBJ2-5; cdr3_length: 15; cdr3_aa: CASSFDTGVRETQYF
v_call: TRBV20-1; j_call: TRBJ1-1; cdr3_length: 13; cdr3_aa: CSARPQGNTEAFF
v_call: TRBV12-3/TRBV12-4; j_call: TRBJ2-1; cdr3_length: 14; cdr3_aa: CASSFTSGGNEQFF
v_call: TRBV3-1; j_call: TRBJ2-5; cdr3_length: 14; cdr3_aa: CASSLRGTGETQYF
v_call: TRBV24-1; j_call: TRBJ2-2; cdr3_length: 13; cdr3_aa: CATSEVVTGELFF
v_call: TRBV5-1; j_call: TRBJ1-1; cdr3_length: 16; cdr3_aa: CASSLDRSPMNTEAFF
v_call: TRBV29-1; j_call: TRBJ2-3; cdr3_length: 14; cdr3_aa: CSVVGRGRSDTQYF
v_call: TRBV12-3/TRBV12-4; j_call: TRBJ1-2; cdr3_length: 14; cdr3_aa: CASSLEGKISGYTF
v_call: TRBV19; j_call: TRBJ2-3; cdr3_length: 18; cdr3_aa: CASSTNLGRGGLTHTQYF
v_call: TRBV11-2; j_call: TRBJ1-1; cdr3_length: 13; cdr3_aa: CASSTRGVTEAFF
v_call: TRBV7-2; j_call: TRBJ1-1; cdr3_length: 14; cdr3_aa: CASSFSDRNTEAFF
v_call: TRBV20-1; j_call: TRBJ2-1; cdr3_length: 14; cdr3_aa: CSARGVSGDNEQFF
v_call: TRBV30; j_call: TRBJ2-3; cdr3_length: 15; cdr3_aa: CASSRLAGRPDTQYF
v_call: TRBV12-3/TRBV12-4; j_call: TRBJ2-5; cdr3_length: 12; cdr3_aa: CASSSPGVTQYF
v_call: TRBV29-1; j_call: TRBJ1-2; cdr3_length: 14; cdr3_aa: CSVEEFQGVRSYTF
v_call: TRBV30; j_call: TRBJ2-3; cdr3_length: 14; cdr3_aa: CAWSGAVWGNTQYF
v_call: TRBV29-1; j_call: TRBJ1-4; cdr3_length: 13; cdr3_aa: CSVVTGGEEKLFF
v_call: TRBV9; j_call: TRBJ1-5; cdr3_length: 14; cdr3_aa: CASSVEGKNQPQHF
v_call: TRBV20-1; j_call: TRBJ2-7; cdr3_length: 16; cdr3_aa: CSASGLAGETSYEQYF
v_call: TRBV15; j_call: TRBJ2-1; cdr3_length: 18; cdr3_aa: CATSRDKGFLVGGHEQFF
v_call: TRBV10-3; j_call: TRBJ2-6; cdr3_length: 15; cdr3_aa: CASGQGDSGANVLTF
v_call: TRBV29-1; j_call: TRBJ2-7; cdr3_length: 13; cdr3_aa: CSVATSASYEQYF
v_call: TRBV20-1; j_call: TRBJ2-7; cdr3_length: 14; cdr3_aa: CSAAPGLIDYEQYF
v_call: TRBV27; j_call: TRBJ1-6; cdr3_length: 13; cdr3_aa: CASSRPGDSPLHF
v_call: TRBV12-3/TRBV12-4; j_call: TRBJ2-1; cdr3_length: 15; cdr3_aa: CASSFRAGGMNEQFF
v_call: TRBV7-6; j_call: TRBJ2-3; cdr3_length: 16; cdr3_aa: CASSVGELAGGDTQYF
v_call: TRBV30; j_call: TRBJ1-6; cdr3_length: 12; cdr3_aa: CAWSVQDSPLHF
v_call: TRBV20-1; j_call: TRBJ1-2; cdr3_length: 13; cdr3_aa: CSAREDASYGYTF
v_call: TRBV29-1; j_call: TRBJ1-1; cdr3_length: 13; cdr3_aa: CSVTGYRDTEAFF
v_call: TRBV20-1; j_call: TRBJ1-4; cdr3_length: 13; cdr3_aa: CSAVGTANEKLFF
v_call: TRBV29-1; j_call: TRBJ1-1; cdr3_length: 13; cdr3_aa: CSVSGGDRTEAFF
v_call: TRBV6-1; j_call: TRBJ1-5; cdr3_length: 13; cdr3_aa: CASSEGNNQPQHF
v_call: TRBV10-3; j_call: TRBJ1-1; cdr3_length: 14; cdr3_aa: CAISAGGSDTEAFF
v_call: TRBV3-1; j_call: TRBJ2-5; cdr3_length: 17; cdr3_aa: CASSQSNLRLMRETQYF
v_call: TRBV9; j_call: TRBJ2-5; cdr3_length: 14; cdr3_aa: CASSPGVGAETQYF
v_call: TRBV20-1; j_call: TRBJ1-1; cdr3_length: 14; cdr3_aa: CSAAFGSARGEAFF
v_call: TRBV6-1; j_call: TRBJ1-1; cdr3_length: 15; cdr3_aa: CASTVLTGRTTEAFF
v_call: TRBV14; j_call: TRBJ2-1; cdr3_length: 17; cdr3_aa: CASSQANRTGGYNEQFF
v_call: TRBV4-2; j_call: TRBJ1-5; cdr3_length: 14; cdr3_aa: CASSQDPENQPQHF
v_call: TRBV15; j_call: TRBJ1-1; cdr3_length: 12; cdr3_aa: CATSRGATEAFF
v_call: TRBV30; j_call: TRBJ1-1; cdr3_length: 12; cdr3_aa: CAEAQGDPEAFF
v_call: TRBV20-1; j_call: TRBJ2-7; cdr3_length: 15; cdr3_aa: CSATLLAGNGNEQYF
v_call: TRBV4-2; j_call: TRBJ1-6; cdr3_length: 14; cdr3_aa: CASSQGRSNSPLHF
v_call: TRBV3-1; j_call: TRBJ1-1; cdr3_length: 14; cdr3_aa: CASSRPLSRTGAFF
v_call: TRBV6-6; j_call: TRBJ1-6; cdr3_length: 12; cdr3_aa: CASSYSVSPLHF
v_call: TRBV6-5; j_call: TRBJ1-6; cdr3_length: 13; cdr3_aa: CASSSEWGAPLHF
v_call: TRBV3-1; j_call: TRBJ2-5; cdr3_length: 17; cdr3_aa: CASSQDRKSGAVETQYF
v_call: TRBV30; j_call: TRBJ2-2; cdr3_length: 13; cdr3_aa: CAWSDRNTGELFF